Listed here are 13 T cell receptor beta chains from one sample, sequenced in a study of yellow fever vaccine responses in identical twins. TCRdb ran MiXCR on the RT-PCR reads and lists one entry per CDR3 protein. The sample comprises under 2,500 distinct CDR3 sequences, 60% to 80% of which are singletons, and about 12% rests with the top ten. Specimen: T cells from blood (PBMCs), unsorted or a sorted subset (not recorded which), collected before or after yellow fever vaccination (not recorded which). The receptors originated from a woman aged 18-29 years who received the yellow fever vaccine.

This chain's CDR3 is CSARDDYTQYF. For the CDR3, the DNA is TGCAGTGCTAGAGATGATTATACGCAGTATTTT. The genes are TRBV20-1 and TRBJ2-3, with D unclear. Germline V lookup: CDR1 DFQATT, CDR2 SNEGSKA (reference sequence). Trimming removed 0 bases at V and 7 bases at J, with 5 bases between. The CDR3 sequence is 11 residues long.

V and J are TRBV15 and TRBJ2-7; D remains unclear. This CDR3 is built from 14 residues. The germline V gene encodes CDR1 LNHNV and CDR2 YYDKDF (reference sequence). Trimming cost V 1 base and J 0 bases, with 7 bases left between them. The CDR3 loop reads CATSRAQASYEQYF. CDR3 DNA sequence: TGTGCCACCAGCAGAGCCCAGGCCTCCTACGAGCAGTACTTC.

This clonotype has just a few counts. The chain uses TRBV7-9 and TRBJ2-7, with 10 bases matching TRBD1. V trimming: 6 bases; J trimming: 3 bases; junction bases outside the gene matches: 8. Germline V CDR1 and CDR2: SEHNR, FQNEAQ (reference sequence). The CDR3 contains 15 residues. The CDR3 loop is CASRGTGEGFYEQYF. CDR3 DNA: TGTGCCAGCAGAGGGACAGGGGAAGGATTCTACGAGCAGTACTTC.

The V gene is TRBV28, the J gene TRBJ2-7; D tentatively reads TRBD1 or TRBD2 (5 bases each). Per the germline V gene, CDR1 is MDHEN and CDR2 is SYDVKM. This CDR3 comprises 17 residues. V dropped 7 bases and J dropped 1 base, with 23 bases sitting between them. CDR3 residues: CASNGRPVRGISYEQYF. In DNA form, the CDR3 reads TGTGCCAGCAACGGCCGGCCTGTACGGGGCATATCCTACGAGCAGTACTTC.

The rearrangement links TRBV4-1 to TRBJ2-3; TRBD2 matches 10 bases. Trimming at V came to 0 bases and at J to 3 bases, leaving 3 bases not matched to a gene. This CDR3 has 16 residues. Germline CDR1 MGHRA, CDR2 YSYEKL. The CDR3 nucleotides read TGCGCCAGCAGCCAAGATAAAGCGGGGGGGACAGATACGCAGTATTTT. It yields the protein CASSQDKAGGTDTQYF.

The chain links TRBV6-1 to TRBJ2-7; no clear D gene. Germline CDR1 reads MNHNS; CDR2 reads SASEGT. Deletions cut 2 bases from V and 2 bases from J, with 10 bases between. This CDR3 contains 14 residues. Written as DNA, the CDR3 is TGTGCCAGCAGTGAATCGCCAGGCCCCTACGAGCAGTACTTC. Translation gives CASSESPGPYEQYF.

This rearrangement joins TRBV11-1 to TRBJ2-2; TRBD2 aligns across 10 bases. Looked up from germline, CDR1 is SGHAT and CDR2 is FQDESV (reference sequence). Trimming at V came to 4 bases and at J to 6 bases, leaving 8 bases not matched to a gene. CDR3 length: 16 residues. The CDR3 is CASSSLAGGRSGELFF. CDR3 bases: TGTGCCAGCAGCTCTTTAGCGGGGGGCCGGTCCGGGGAGCTGTTTTTT.

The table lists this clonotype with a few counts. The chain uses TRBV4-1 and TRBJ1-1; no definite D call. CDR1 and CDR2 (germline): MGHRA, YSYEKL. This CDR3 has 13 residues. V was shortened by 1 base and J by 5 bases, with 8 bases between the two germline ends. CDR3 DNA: TGCGCCAGCAGCCAAGGGTGGGGAACTGAAGCTTTCTTT. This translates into CASSQGWGTEAFF.

CDR3 loop: CASSLDSYNEQFF. As DNA, the CDR3 is TGTGCCAGCAGCTTAGACAGTTACAATGAGCAGTTCTTC. The chain recombines TRBV7-6 with TRBJ2-1, with D uncertain. This CDR3 has 13 amino acids. Germline V gives CDR1 SGHVS, CDR2 FNYEAQ. V was shortened by 1 base and J by 4 bases, with 5 bases between the two germline ends.

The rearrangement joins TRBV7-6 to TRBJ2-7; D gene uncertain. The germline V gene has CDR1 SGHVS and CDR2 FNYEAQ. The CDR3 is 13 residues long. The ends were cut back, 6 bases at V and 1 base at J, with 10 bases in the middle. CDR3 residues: CASRRGTSYEQYF. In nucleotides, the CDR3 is TGTGCCAGCAGGAGAGGAACATCCTACGAGCAGTACTTC.

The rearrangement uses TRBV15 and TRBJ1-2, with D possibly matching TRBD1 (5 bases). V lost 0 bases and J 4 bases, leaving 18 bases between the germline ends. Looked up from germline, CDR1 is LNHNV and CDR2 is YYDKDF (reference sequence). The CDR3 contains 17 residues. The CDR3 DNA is TGTGCCACCAGCAGAGATACAAGCCTGACAGCTGTCTATGGCTACACCTTC. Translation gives CATSRDTSLTAVYGYTF.

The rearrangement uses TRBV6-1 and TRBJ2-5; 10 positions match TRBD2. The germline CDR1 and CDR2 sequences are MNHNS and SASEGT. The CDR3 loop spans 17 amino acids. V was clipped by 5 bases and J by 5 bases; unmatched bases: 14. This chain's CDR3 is CASSPYYLGSGGETQYF. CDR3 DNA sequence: TGTGCCAGCAGTCCATACTATCTCGGTAGCGGGGGGGAGACCCAGTACTTC.

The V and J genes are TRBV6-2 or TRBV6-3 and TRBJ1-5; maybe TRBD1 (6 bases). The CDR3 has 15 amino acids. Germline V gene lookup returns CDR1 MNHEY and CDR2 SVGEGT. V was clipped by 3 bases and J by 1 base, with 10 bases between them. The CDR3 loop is CASSYMTGSNQPQHF. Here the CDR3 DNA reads TGTGCCAGCAGTTATATGACAGGAAGCAATCAGCCCCAGCATTTT.